The source of this TCR beta chain is a study of breast tumors, draining lymph nodes, adjacent tissues. Study results and caveats: Compared with lymph nodes, tumors were less diverse; compared with nontumor tissue, more. Compared with basal-like, luminal-like tumors shared significantly more repertoire with nontumor tissue. The lymph node origin of tumor T cells was framed as consistent with a hypothesis, not demonstrated.

TCRdb re-called the multiplex PCR reads with MiXCR, one entry per CDR3 protein. The sample records about 230,000 distinct CDR3 sequences, about 34% being singletons. The CDR3 sequence is 16 residues long. From germline, CDR1 is LGHDT and CDR2 YNNKEL (reference sequence). Between the trimmed V and J ends, which lost 0 bases and 2 bases, there was a span of 11 bases. This clonotype was observed a few times. Antigen: not known. The lymph nodes were axillary draining lymph nodes from breast cancer patients. The sequencing input was axillary lymph node tissue. This clonotype was obtained from a female donor with breast cancer. Some clones in this sample may be carry-over from other donors' samples. The gene calls are TRBV3-1 and TRBJ2-1; possibly TRBD1 for D (5 bases). CDR3 in amino acids: CASSQDQETAYNEQFF. The CDR3 nucleotides are TGTGCCAGCAGCCAAGATCAGGAGACAGCCTACAATGAGCAGTTCTTC.